This TCR beta chain was sequenced for a study of blood T cell repertoires in COVID-19. TCRdb's table, derived via immunoSEQ multiplex PCR, lists solely in-frame clones and lacks some. The sample carries under 500,000 clones, 85% to 90% recorded once. This clone was found once. Germline CDR1 and CDR2: LNHDA and SQIVND (reference sequence). Trimming took off 4 bases at V and 0 bases at J, with 13 bases between the two ends. The CDR3 extends over 15 amino acids. The sample comprised peripheral blood. The receptor was derived from a woman in her twenties or thirties with acute or convalescent COVID-19. The chain links TRBV19 to TRBJ2-7; possibly TRBD1 for D (6 bases). The CDR3 protein is CASSRTDSSSYEQYF. The CDR3 nucleotides are TGTGCCAGTAGTAGAACGGACAGTAGCTCCTACGAGCAGTACTTC. The full variable domain, its missing parts supplied by reference TRBV19 and TRBJ2-7, is DGGITQSPKYLFRKEGQNVTLSCEQNLNHDAMYWYRQDPGQGLRLIYYSQIVNDFQKGDIAEGYSVSREKKESFPLTVTSAQKNPTAFYLCASSRTDSSSYEQYFGPGTRLTVT.